This T cell receptor beta chain was found in a study of cytomegalovirus exposure and HLA in healthy donors. PCR involved 60 Vbeta and 13 Jbeta primers. TCRdb's copy holds only in-frame clones and misses some; the assay was immunoSEQ multiplex PCR. The sample lists 100,000 to 150,000 clones; 70% to 80% were seen once. Trimming at V came to 3 bases and at J to 9 bases, leaving 8 bases not matched to a gene. The CDR3 contains 15 residues. CDR1 is MNHEY and CDR2 is SMNVEV in the germline V gene (reference sequence). This TCR derives from a man aged 40-55 years in good health and CMV-seropositive. V usage is TRBV27 and J usage is TRBJ2-1, with 10 bases matching TRBD2. Material for sequencing was PBMCs. The CDR3 DNA reads TGTGCCAGCAGTTTCTCAGCGGGAGGGCCTGGTGAGCAGTTCTTC. This translates into CASSFSAGGPGEQFF.